These 29 T cell receptor beta chains share one sample of origin, sequenced in a study of high-grade serous ovarian cancer treatment subgroups. Libraries were prepared by immunoSEQ multiplex PCR; TCRdb keeps only in-frame clonotypes and omits some of them. Of roughly 5,000 clones detected, roughly two thirds appear once; the ten largest clones hold about a tenth. Tumor samples were taken before definitive surgery or chemotherapy. The sample was tumor tissue. The receptors here all came from a human donor with high-grade serous ovarian cancer.

The V call is TRBV4-1, the J call TRBJ2-1; the match to TRBD2 covers 8 bases. The CDR3 has 15 residues. V lost 3 bases and J lost 8; bases outside the gene matches: 9. Germline V CDR1 and CDR2: MGHRA, YSYEKL. CDR3 amino acids: CASSHPGLAKHEQFF. CDR3 nucleotides: TGCGCCAGCAGCCACCCAGGACTAGCTAAACATGAGCAGTTCTTC.

This chain uses TRBV29-1 with TRBJ2-5, with 7 bases that match TRBD2. Per germline, CDR1 SQVTM and CDR2 ANQGSEA. V gave up 3 bases and J gave up 2 bases; unmatched junction bases: 9. The CDR3 contains 15 residues. For the CDR3, the DNA is TGCAGCGTTGAGGGGGGGATCGGGGCTCAAGAGACCCAGTACTTC. Translated, it gives CSVEGGIGAQETQYF. The whole variable domain, filled in from reference TRBV29-1 and TRBJ2-5, reads SAVISQKPSRDICQRGTSLTIQCQVDSQVTMMFWYRQQPGQSLTLIATANQGSEATYESGFVIDKFPISRPNLTFSTLTVSNMSPEDSSIYLCSVEGGIGAQETQYFGPGTRLLVL.

The chain links TRBV7-9 to TRBJ2-7; D unresolved. Trimming removed 2 bases from V and 2 bases from J, with 7 bases in between. This CDR3 is built from 13 residues. Germline V gene sequence: CDR1 SEHNR, CDR2 FQNEAQ (reference sequence). CDR3 DNA sequence: TGTGCCAGCAGCTTATTTGACCCCTACGAGCAGTACTTC. As protein: CASSLFDPYEQYF.

The V and J genes are TRBV7-8 and TRBJ2-1, with TRBD2 matching 9 bases. Germline V gives CDR1 SGHVS, CDR2 FQNEAQ. This CDR3 has 22 amino acids. Trimming at V came to 3 bases and at J to 3 bases, leaving 24 bases not matched to a gene. CDR3 sequence reads: CASSLIVVGNFAGGPVYNEQFF. The CDR3 nucleotides read TGTGCCAGCAGCTTGATTGTTGTTGGAAACTTCGCGGGAGGGCCAGTCTACAATGAGCAGTTCTTC.

This clone was detected a few times. V is TRBV4-1 and J is TRBJ2-1, with a tentative D call TRBD2 (6 bases). V lost 9 bases and J 5 bases, leaving 17 bases between the germline ends. Germline assignment: CDR1 MGHRA and CDR2 YSYEKL. The CDR3 spans 14 residues. This CDR3 reads CASAEGPNNNEQFF. In nucleotides, the CDR3 is TGCGCCAGTGCGGAGGGCCCGAATAACAATGAGCAGTTCTTC.

The chain uses TRBV7-3 and TRBJ2-1, with D possibly being TRBD2 (6 bases). Germline assignment: CDR1 SGHTA and CDR2 FQGTGA. V lost 1 base, J lost 0 bases, and 7 bases lay in between. The CDR3 covers 15 residues. CDR3 nucleotide sequence: TGTGCCAGCAGCTTAAGCGGGAACTCCTACAATGAGCAGTTCTTC. This translates into CASSLSGNSYNEQFF.

The table lists this clone with a count of one. The rearrangement links TRBV2 to TRBJ2-7, with TRBD2 matching 10 bases. Germline V gene lookup returns CDR1 SNHLY and CDR2 FYNNEI. The CDR3 length is 16 residues. Trimming cost V 3 bases and J 6 bases; bases outside gene matches: 11. CDR3 amino acids: CASSEGWLAGEGEQYV. DNA of the CDR3: TGTGCCAGCAGTGAGGGGTGGCTAGCGGGAGAGGGCGAGCAGTACGTC.

V and J are TRBV7-2 and TRBJ1-1, with unresolved D. This CDR3 contains 13 residues. Germline values: CDR1 SGHTA, CDR2 FQGNSA. The V gene lost 3 bases and the J gene lost 1 base, with 6 bases spanning the gap. CDR3 region: CASSLTTNTEAFF. The CDR3 DNA follows: TGTGCCAGCAGCTTGACAACGAACACTGAAGCTTTCTTT. Drawing the rest from reference TRBV7-2 and TRBJ1-1, the complete variable domain is GAGVSQSPSNKVTEKGKDVELRCDPISGHTALYWYRQSLGQGLEFLIYFQGNSAPDKSGLPSDRFSAERTGGSVSTLTIQRTQQEDSAVYLCASSLTTNTEAFFGQGTRLTVV.

The chain is built from TRBV10-3 and TRBJ2-3; the D gene is possibly TRBD1 (6 bases). The germline V gene has CDR1 ENHRY and CDR2 SYGVKD. The V gene lost 6 bases and the J gene lost 2 bases, with 12 bases spanning the gap. The CDR3 spans 14 residues. The CDR3 protein is CAISLDSTTDTQYF. The CDR3 DNA is TGTGCCATCAGCCTGGACAGTACCACAGATACGCAGTATTTT.

The chain carries TRBV6-5 and TRBJ1-2; 7 bases agree with TRBD1. The CDR3 is 13 residues long. Germline loops: CDR1 MNHEY, CDR2 SVGAGI. V shed 6 bases, J shed 8 bases, and the junction held 9 bases outside the gene matches. DNA for the CDR3: TGTGCCAGCAGATTAGACAGGGTTGGGGGCTACACCTTC. Its translation is CASRLDRVGGYTF.

The chain joins TRBV6-1 to TRBJ2-5; 10 bases map to TRBD1. Germline-derived CDR1 and CDR2 are MNHNS and SASEGT. The ends lost 4 bases at V and 5 bases at J; junction bases unmatched: 4. There are 14 residues in the CDR3. The CDR3 nucleotides are TGTGCCAGCAGTGTGACAGGGGGCCGTGAGACCCAGTACTTC. Translation: CASSVTGGRETQYF.

CDR3 nucleotides: TGTGCCATCAGTCCCGGGACTAGTGTAAACAATGAGCAGTTCTTC. Amino acid sequence: CAISPGTSVNNEQFF. The chain uses TRBV10-3 and TRBJ2-1; 8 nucleotides match TRBD2. CDR1 and CDR2 (germline): ENHRY, SYGVKD. V lost 5 bases, J lost 5 bases, and 8 bases stayed unmatched. The CDR3 has 15 residues.

The chain links TRBV11-3 to TRBJ2-2; TRBD2 is a possible D gene (6 bases). CDR1 and CDR2 (germline): SGHNT, YENEEA. V shed 5 bases and J shed 5 bases, with 12 bases lying between them. The CDR3 loop spans 14 amino acids. CDR3 DNA sequence: TGTGCCAGCAGCACGGCTGGGGGGACCGGGGAGCTGTTTTTT. The encoded protein is CASSTAGGTGELFF. The whole variable domain, filled in from reference TRBV11-3 and TRBJ2-2, reads EAGVVQSPRYKIIEKKQPVAFWCNPISGHNTLYWYLQNLGQGPELLIRYENEEAVDDSQLPKDRFSAERLKGVDSTLKIQPAELGDSAVYLCASSTAGGTGELFFGEGSRLTVL.

This clone was picked up a small number of times. J is TRBJ1-5 and V is TRBV27, with D possibly TRBD1 on 6 matching bases. The CDR3 is 15 residues long. Germline V gives CDR1 MNHEY, CDR2 SMNVEV (reference sequence). V lost 1 base to trimming and J lost 1 base, with 8 bases between them. The CDR3 nucleotides read TGTGCCAGCAGTTTATGGGGGGCGAGCAATCAGCCCCAGCATTTT. This gives the protein CASSLWGASNQPQHF.

The chain links TRBV9 to TRBJ2-2; 10 positions agree with TRBD2. Germline assignment: CDR1 SGDLS and CDR2 YYNGEE. After removal of 7 bases from V and 2 bases from J, the junction contained 5 bases not matched to a gene. This CDR3 has 15 amino acids. CDR3 in DNA: TGTGCCAGCTCCAGACTAGCGGGTAACACCGGGGAGCTGTTTTTT. The encoded protein is CASSRLAGNTGELFF.

The rearrangement links TRBV19 to TRBJ1-5; no definite D call. In germline, CDR1 is LNHDA, CDR2 SQIVND (reference sequence). This CDR3 has 14 residues. The V end lost 3 bases, the J end lost 0 bases, and 6 bases lay between the germline ends. The CDR3 nucleotides are TGTGCCAGTAGTATTTGGGTTAGCAATCAGCCCCAGCATTTT. This encodes CASSIWVSNQPQHF.

The rearrangement uses TRBV27 and TRBJ2-3, with 7 bases matching TRBD2. CDR1 and CDR2 from the germline V gene are MNHEY and SMNVEV (reference sequence). The CDR3 totals 12 residues. J gave up 6 bases and V 6 bases, and 3 bases lay outside the gene matches. CDR3 sequence reads: CASRRGWDTQYF. The CDR3 DNA is TGTGCCAGCAGGCGGGGGTGGGATACGCAGTATTTT.

By share, this clone counts as medium-sized. The chain uses TRBV5-8 and TRBJ1-4; weak D call: TRBD1 (5 bases). The CDR3 has 13 amino acids. Between the trimmed V and J ends, which lost 1 base and 8 bases, there was a span of 9 bases. The V gene's germline CDR1 is SGHTS and CDR2 YDEGEE. This CDR3 is CASSLRGSEKLFF. CDR3 coding DNA: TGTGCCAGCAGCTTGAGGGGATCGGAAAAACTGTTTTTT.

The genes are TRBV9 and TRBJ2-3; D remains unclear. The germline gives CDR1 SGDLS, CDR2 YYNGEE. The V and J ends lost 4 bases and 0 bases respectively, with 3 bases between them. There are 12 residues in the CDR3. This CDR3 is CASSFSTDTQYF. DNA of the CDR3: TGTGCCAGCAGCTTTAGCACAGATACGCAGTATTTT. Together with reference TRBV9 and TRBJ2-3, the CDR3 gives the full variable domain: DSGVTQTPKHLITATGQRVTLRCSPRSGDLSVYWYQQSLDQGLQFLIQYYNGEERAKGNILERFSAQQFPDLHSELNLSSLELGDSALYFCASSFSTDTQYFGPGTRLTVL.

In its sample, this clone was seen once. V is TRBV5-5 and J is TRBJ1-2, with unresolved D. The CDR3 runs 15 residues. Trimming left V 4 bases short and J 6 bases short, with 19 bases between. In germline, CDR1 is SGHKS, CDR2 YYEKEE (reference sequence). The CDR3 bases are TGTGCCAGCAGCACCGAATGGAGGCAGAGGGATGGCTACACCTTC. Translated: CASSTEWRQRDGYTF.

This clone has a handful of counts. This chain uses TRBV7-2 with TRBJ2-1; D possibly corresponds to TRBD1 (5 bases). V lost 3 bases and J 0 bases, leaving 15 bases between the germline ends. The germline V gene has CDR1 SGHTA and CDR2 FQGNSA. The length of the CDR3 is 17 residues. The CDR3 DNA reads as TGTGCCAGCAGCTTTGGTATTGGGGCAGGCTCCTACAATGAGCAGTTCTTC. It encodes CASSFGIGAGSYNEQFF.

This clone was counted only a few times. CDR3 in amino acids: CATKDRANTEAFF. CDR3 bases: TGTGCCACAAAGGACAGGGCGAACACTGAAGCTTTCTTT. V is TRBV19 and J is TRBJ1-1; 8 nucleotides line up with TRBD1. The V segment lost 10 bases and the J segment 1 base; nucleotides outside the gene matches: 5. CDR3 length: 13 amino acids. From germline, CDR1 is LNHDA and CDR2 SQIVND (reference sequence).

This chain links TRBV10-3 with TRBJ1-1; TRBD1 agrees at 8 bases. The germline gives CDR1 ENHRY, CDR2 SYGVKD. This CDR3 has 15 amino acids. V was clipped by 10 bases and J by 1 base; unmatched bases: 11. CDR3 DNA sequence: TGTGCCAGCCGTTTCTCGGACAGGGCGAACACTGAAGCTTTCTTT. Protein sequence: CASRFSDRANTEAFF.

This clone was observed a single time. The chain uses TRBV11-3 and TRBJ2-1, with TRBD2 identical over 10 bases. The CDR3 covers 16 residues. V lost 1 base, J lost 7 bases, and 7 bases stayed unmatched. Germline loops: CDR1 SGHNT, CDR2 YENEEA. DNA of the CDR3: TGTGCCAGCAGCTTAGGCCTAGCGGGGGAGTATAATGAGCAGTTCTTC. Its translation: CASSLGLAGEYNEQFF.

The gene calls are TRBV7-2 and TRBJ2-1; D is perhaps TRBD2 (6 bases). Germline V CDR1 and CDR2: SGHTA, FQGNSA. CDR3 length: 12 amino acids. V shed 7 bases and J shed 8 bases, with 12 bases lying between them. The CDR3 DNA is TGTGCCAGCAACCTTTCGGGGGATGAGCAGTTCTTC. Its translation is CASNLSGDEQFF.

The chain carries TRBV30 and TRBJ2-1, with D maybe TRBD1 (6 bases). Between the trimmed V and J ends, which lost 5 bases and 9 bases, there was a span of 8 bases. CDR1 and CDR2 from the germline V gene are GTSNPN and SVGIG (reference sequence). This CDR3 spans 10 amino acids. This CDR3 is CAWDRPEQFF. DNA of the CDR3: TGTGCCTGGGACAGGCCTGAGCAGTTCTTC.

The CDR3 sequence: CASSLLSGGVLVDRTDGYTF. The CDR3 nucleotides are TGTGCCAGCAGTTTATTATCCGGAGGGGTGTTGGTGGACAGGACCGATGGCTACACCTTC. V and J are TRBV28 and TRBJ1-2; 7 bases match TRBD1. After removal of 1 base from V and 6 bases from J, the junction contained 23 bases not matched to a gene. CDR1 and CDR2 (germline): MDHEN, SYDVKM. The CDR3 consists of 20 residues.

This clone appeared a single time. J is TRBJ2-7 and V is TRBV7-2, with 9 bases that match TRBD2. The CDR3 length is 18 residues. With 1 base clipped from V and 1 base from J, the junction kept 11 bases outside the gene matches. CDR1 is SGHTA and CDR2 is FQGNSA in the germline V gene. CDR3 DNA: TGTGCCAGCAGCTTAGGGGTCCTGGGGCGGGAGGGGTCCTACGAGCAGTACGTC. Translated: CASSLGVLGREGSYEQYV.

Here the CDR3 reads CASTRGTGQETQYF. The CDR3 coding sequence is TGTGCCAGTACTCGTGGGACAGGTCAAGAGACCCAGTACTTC. The chain couples TRBV19 to TRBJ2-5, with 8 positions matching TRBD1. Germline trimming cut 7 bases from V and 2 bases from J; bases unmatched to any gene: 6. Per the germline V gene, CDR1 is LNHDA and CDR2 is SQIVND (reference sequence). The CDR3 length is 14 residues. Drawing the rest from reference TRBV19 and TRBJ2-5, the complete variable domain is DGGITQSPKYLFRKEGQNVTLSCEQNLNHDAMYWYRQDPGQGLRLIYYSQIVNDFQKGDIAEGYSVSREKKESFPLTVTSAQKNPTAFYLCASTRGTGQETQYFGPGTRLLVL.